These T cell receptor beta chains were read from a single sample in a study of vaccination and CD4 T cells after COVID-19. TCRdb reprocessed the PCR reads with MiXCR, giving one entry per CDR3 protein. The profile covers nearly 5,500 distinct CDR3 sequences, with roughly 41% appearing a single time and under 30% taken by the ten largest. These TCRs' antigens remain unknown. Sequenced sample: CD4+ T cells from blood, cultured in vitro. The source is a human donor in good health. The CDR3 runs from the conserved cysteine through the conserved F or W. D genes are given only for firm matches. Clone size is not always given. Where it is, it says once, few, many or a class for expanded clones.

V: TRBV19; size: -; J: TRBJ1-1; D: -; CDR3: CASSGYRVTEAFF; DNA: TGTGCCAGTAGTGGATACAGGGTCACTGAAGCTTTCTTT
V: TRBV5-6; size: -; J: TRBJ2-7; D: -; CDR3: CASSLSGRPTYEQYF; DNA: TGTGCCAGCAGCTTGTCCGGGCGACCCACCTACGAGCAGTACTTC
V: TRBV2; size: -; J: TRBJ2-5; D: TRBD1; CDR3: CASSAAGTGGWETQYF; DNA: TGTGCCAGCAGCGCAGCCGGGACAGGGGGCTGGGAGACCCAGTACTTC
V: TRBV6-5; size: -; J: TRBJ1-1; D: -; CDR3: CASSYVQGKPRYTEAFF; DNA: TGTGCCAGCAGTTACGTGCAGGGAAAGCCTCGGTACACTGAAGCTTTCTTT
V: TRBV29-1; size: -; J: TRBJ1-1; D: -; CDR3: CSVRTLTAGEAFF; DNA: TGCAGCGTTAGGACTCTAACCGCCGGTGAAGCTTTCTTT
V: TRBV6-2/TRBV6-3; size: -; J: TRBJ2-6; D: TRBD2; CDR3: CASSARGTSGGAIRANVLTF; DNA: TGTGCCAGCAGCGCCAGGGGCACTAGCGGGGGGGCCATTAGGGCCAACGTCCTGACTTTC
V: TRBV11-1; size: -; J: TRBJ1-2; D: -; CDR3: CASSLSNLGYGYTF; DNA: TGTGCCAGCAGCCTCAGCAACCTTGGCTATGGCTACACCTTC
V: TRBV12-3/TRBV12-4; size: -; J: TRBJ2-3; D: -; CDR3: CASSLPLTGITLYTQYF; DNA: TGTGCCAGCAGTTTACCTCTGACTGGAATCACGCTATATACGCAGTATTTT
V: TRBV7-2; size: few; J: TRBJ2-1; D: -; CDR3: CASSFWYNEQFF; DNA: TGTGCCAGCAGCTTTTGGTACAATGAGCAGTTCTTC
V: TRBV20-1; size: -; J: TRBJ2-7; D: TRBD1; CDR3: CSASPGTGVYEQYF; DNA: TGCAGTGCTAGCCCCGGGACAGGGGTCTACGAGCAGTACTTC
V: TRBV20-1; size: -; J: TRBJ1-2; D: -; CDR3: CSARTSGFWAGYTF; DNA: TGCAGTGCTAGAACCTCGGGATTTTGGGCTGGCTACACCTTC
V: TRBV28; size: -; J: TRBJ2-1; D: TRBD2; CDR3: CASSSPLLAGGRNEQFF; DNA: TGTGCCAGCAGTTCCCCCCTCCTAGCGGGGGGCCGTAATGAGCAGTTCTTC
V: TRBV5-4; size: -; J: TRBJ2-1; D: -; CDR3: CASSIQAPVGNEQFF; DNA: TGTGCCAGCAGCATACAGGCTCCAGTTGGCAATGAGCAGTTCTTC
V: TRBV7-2; size: few; J: TRBJ2-5; D: -; CDR3: CASNILGLETQYF; DNA: TGTGCCAGCAACATACTAGGATTGGAGACCCAGTACTTC
V: TRBV20-1; size: few; J: TRBJ1-5; D: -; CDR3: CSAMYSNQPQHF; DNA: TGCAGTGCTATGTATAGCAATCAGCCCCAGCATTTT
V: TRBV7-8; size: -; J: TRBJ1-5; D: -; CDR3: CASSLAGGSQPQHF; DNA: TGTGCCAGCAGCTTAGCAGGAGGGTCCCAGCCCCAGCATTTT